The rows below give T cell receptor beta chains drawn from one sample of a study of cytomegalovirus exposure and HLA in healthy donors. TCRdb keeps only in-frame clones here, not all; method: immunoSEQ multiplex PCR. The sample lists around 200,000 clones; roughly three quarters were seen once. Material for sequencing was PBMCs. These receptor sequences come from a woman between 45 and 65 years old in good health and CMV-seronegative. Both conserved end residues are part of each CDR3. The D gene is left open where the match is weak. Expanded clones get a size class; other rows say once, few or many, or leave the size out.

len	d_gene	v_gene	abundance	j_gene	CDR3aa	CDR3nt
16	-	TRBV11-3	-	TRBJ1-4	CASSSSPRGTNEKLFF	TGTGCCAGCAGCTCGTCCCCGCGGGGGACTAATGAAAAACTGTTTTTT
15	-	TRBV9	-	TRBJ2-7	CASSVLGGPVDEQYF	TGTGCCAGCAGCGTACTAGGTGGCCCCGTAGACGAGCAGTACTTC
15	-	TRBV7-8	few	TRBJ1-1	CASSPPGGIYTEAFF	TGTGCCAGCAGCCCCCCCGGGGGAATCTACACTGAAGCTTTCTTT
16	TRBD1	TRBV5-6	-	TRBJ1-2	CASSFSGTGANNGYTF	TGTGCCAGCAGCTTCTCCGGGACAGGGGCCAACAATGGCTACACCTTC
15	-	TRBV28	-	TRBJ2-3	CASSLFGGSTDTQYF	TGTGCCAGCAGTTTATTCGGGGGAAGCACAGATACGCAGTATTTT
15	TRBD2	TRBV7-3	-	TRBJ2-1	CASSQTSGVYNEQFF	TGTGCCAGCAGCCAAACTAGCGGGGTTTACAATGAGCAGTTCTTC
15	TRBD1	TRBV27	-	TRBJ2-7	CASRGTGEFSYEQYF	TGTGCCAGCAGGGGGACAGGGGAATTCTCCTACGAGCAGTACTTC
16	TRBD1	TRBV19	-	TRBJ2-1	CASSPLGTGGSREQFF	TGTGCCAGTAGCCCCCTGGGGACAGGGGGCTCCAGGGAGCAGTTCTTC
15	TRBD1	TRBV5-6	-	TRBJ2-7	CASSQGQAASYEQYF	TGTGCCAGCAGCCAGGGACAGGCGGCCTCCTACGAGCAGTACTTC
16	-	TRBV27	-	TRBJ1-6	CASSLWPEGGNSPLHF	TGTGCCAGCAGTTTATGGCCCGAGGGGGGGAATTCACCCCTCCACTTT
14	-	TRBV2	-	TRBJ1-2	CASSDLGGQIRYTF	TGTGCCAGCAGTGACCTAGGAGGGCAGATCCGCTACACCTTC
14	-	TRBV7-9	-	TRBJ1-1	CASSLLALNTEAFF	TGTGCCAGCAGCTTACTGGCCCTGAACACTGAAGCTTTCTTT
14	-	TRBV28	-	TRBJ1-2	CASSLSAGANGYTF	TGTGCCAGCAGTTTATCGGCAGGGGCGAATGGCTACACCTTC
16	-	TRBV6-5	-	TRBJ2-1	CASSYLPRGSYNEQFF	TGTGCCAGCAGTTACTTACCCAGGGGATCCTACAATGAGCAGTTCTTC
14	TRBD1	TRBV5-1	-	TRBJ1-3	CASRRDREGNTIYF	TGCGCCAGCCGGCGGGACAGGGAAGGAAACACCATATATTTT
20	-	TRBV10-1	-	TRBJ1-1	CASSEPPGTRNRSLNTEAFF	TGCGCCAGCAGTGAGCCCCCCGGGACACGGAACCGGTCCTTGAACACTGAAGCTTTCTTT
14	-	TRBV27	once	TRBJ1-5	CASSSRQDHQPQHF	TGTGCCAGCAGTTCGAGACAGGACCATCAGCCCCAGCATTTT
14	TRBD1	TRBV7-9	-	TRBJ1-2	CSSSLAQGAHGYTF	TGTTCCAGCAGCTTAGCACAGGGGGCCCATGGCTACACCTTC
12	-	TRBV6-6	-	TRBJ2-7	CASSKGQLEQYF	TGTGCCAGCAGTAAAGGACAGCTTGAGCAGTACTTC
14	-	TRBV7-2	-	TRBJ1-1	CASRLRAQGQEAFF	TGTGCCAGCAGGCTTAGGGCCCAGGGTCAAGAAGCTTTCTTT
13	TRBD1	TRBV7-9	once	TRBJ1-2	CAGDSGTNYGYTF	TGTGCCGGGGACAGTGGGACAAACTATGGCTACACCTTC
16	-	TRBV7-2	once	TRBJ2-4	CASSRGGVGTKNIQYF	TGTGCCAGCAGCCGAGGGGGGGTTGGGACCAAAAACATTCAGTACTTC
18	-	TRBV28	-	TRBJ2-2	CASKGGLDLIARNGELFF	TGTGCCAGCAAGGGGGGGCTTGACCTTATCGCCAGAAACGGGGAGCTGTTTTTT
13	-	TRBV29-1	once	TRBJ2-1	CSADRGMDNEQFF	TGCAGCGCGGATCGGGGGATGGACAATGAGCAGTTCTTC
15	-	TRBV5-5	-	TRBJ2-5	CASSPKTTGGKTQYF	TGTGCCAGCAGCCCGAAAACAACCGGGGGAAAGACCCAGTACTTC
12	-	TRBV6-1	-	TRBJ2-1	CASSEDSPEQFF	TGTGCCAGCAGTGAAGACTCCCCTGAGCAGTTCTTC